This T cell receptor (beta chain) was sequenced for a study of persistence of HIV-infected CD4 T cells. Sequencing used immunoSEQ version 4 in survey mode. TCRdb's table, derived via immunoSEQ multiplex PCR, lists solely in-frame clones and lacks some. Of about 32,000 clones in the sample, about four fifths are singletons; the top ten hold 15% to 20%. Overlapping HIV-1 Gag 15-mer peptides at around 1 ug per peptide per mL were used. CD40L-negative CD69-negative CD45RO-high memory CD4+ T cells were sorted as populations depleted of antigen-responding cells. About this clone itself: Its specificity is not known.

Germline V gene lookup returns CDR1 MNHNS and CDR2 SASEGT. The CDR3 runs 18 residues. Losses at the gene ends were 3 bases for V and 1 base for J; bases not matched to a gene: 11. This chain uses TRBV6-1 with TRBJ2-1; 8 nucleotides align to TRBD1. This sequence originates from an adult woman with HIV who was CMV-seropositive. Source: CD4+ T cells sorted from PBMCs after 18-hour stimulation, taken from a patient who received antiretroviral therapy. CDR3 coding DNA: TGTGCCAGCAGTGAGGGCCAACCCTGGACAGGGTCCTACAATGAGCAGTTCTTC. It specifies CASSEGQPWTGSYNEQFF.